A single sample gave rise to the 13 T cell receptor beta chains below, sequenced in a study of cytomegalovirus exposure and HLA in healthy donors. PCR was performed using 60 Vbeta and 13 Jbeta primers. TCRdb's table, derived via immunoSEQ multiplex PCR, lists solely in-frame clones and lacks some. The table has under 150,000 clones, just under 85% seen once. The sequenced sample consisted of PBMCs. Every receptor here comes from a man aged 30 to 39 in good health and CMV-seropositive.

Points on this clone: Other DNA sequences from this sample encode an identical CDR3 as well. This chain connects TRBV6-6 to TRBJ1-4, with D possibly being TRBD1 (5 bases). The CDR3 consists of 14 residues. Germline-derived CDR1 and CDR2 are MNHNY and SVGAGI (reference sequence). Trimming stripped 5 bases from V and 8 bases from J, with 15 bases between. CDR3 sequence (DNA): TGTGCCAGCAGTCCTAGGGGTCCAGGGGAAAAACTGTTTTTT. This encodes CASSPRGPGEKLFF.

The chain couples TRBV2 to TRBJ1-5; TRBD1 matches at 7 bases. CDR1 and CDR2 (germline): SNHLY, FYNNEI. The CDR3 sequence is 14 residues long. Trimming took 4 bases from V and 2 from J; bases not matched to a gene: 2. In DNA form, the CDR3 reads TGTGCCAGCAGTGGAGGGGGCGGCAATCAGCCCCAGCATTTT. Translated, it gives CASSGGGGNQPQHF.

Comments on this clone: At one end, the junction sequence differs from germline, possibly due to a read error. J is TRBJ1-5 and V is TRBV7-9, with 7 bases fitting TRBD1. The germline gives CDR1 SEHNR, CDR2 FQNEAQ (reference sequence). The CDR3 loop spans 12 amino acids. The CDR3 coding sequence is TGTTCCAGCAGCCGACAGGGTCAGCCCCAGCATTTT. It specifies CSSSRQGQPQHF.

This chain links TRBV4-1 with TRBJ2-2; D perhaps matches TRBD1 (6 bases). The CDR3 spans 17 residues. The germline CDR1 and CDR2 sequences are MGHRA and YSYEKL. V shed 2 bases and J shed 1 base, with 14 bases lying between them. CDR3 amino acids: CASSQPWTDWNTGELFF. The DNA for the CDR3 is TGCGCCAGCAGCCAACCCTGGACAGACTGGAACACCGGGGAGCTGTTTTTT.

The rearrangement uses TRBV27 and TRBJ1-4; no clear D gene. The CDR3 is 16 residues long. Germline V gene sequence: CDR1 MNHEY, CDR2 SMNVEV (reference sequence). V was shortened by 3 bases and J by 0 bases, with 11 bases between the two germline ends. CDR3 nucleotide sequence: TGTGCCAGCAGTTTTACTTCATACGCAACTAATGAAAAACTGTTTTTT. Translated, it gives CASSFTSYATNEKLFF.

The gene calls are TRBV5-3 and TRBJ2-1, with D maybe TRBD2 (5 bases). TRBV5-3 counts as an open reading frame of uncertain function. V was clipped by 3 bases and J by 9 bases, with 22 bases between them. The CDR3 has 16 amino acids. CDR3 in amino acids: CARSSYEVTTRGEQFF. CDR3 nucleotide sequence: TGTGCCAGAAGCTCATATGAGGTAACGACACGGGGTGAGCAGTTCTTC.

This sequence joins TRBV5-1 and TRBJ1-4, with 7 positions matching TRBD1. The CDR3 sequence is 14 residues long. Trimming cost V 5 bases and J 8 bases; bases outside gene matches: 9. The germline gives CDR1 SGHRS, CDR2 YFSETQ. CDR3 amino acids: CASRPGTDYEKLFF. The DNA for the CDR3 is TGCGCCAGCAGACCCGGGACAGACTACGAAAAACTGTTTTTT.

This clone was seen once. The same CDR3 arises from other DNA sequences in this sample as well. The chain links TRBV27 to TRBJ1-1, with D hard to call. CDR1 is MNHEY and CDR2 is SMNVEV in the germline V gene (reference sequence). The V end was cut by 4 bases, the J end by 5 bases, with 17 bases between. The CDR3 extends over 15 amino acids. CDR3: CASSSPTSGRTEAFF. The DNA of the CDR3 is TGTGCCAGCAGTTCCCCTACGTCCGGGAGGACTGAAGCTTTCTTT.

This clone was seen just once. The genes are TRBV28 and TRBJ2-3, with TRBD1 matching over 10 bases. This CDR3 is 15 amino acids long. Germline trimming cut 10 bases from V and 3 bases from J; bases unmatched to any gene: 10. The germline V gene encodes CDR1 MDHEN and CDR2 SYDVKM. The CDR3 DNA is TGTGCCACCAAATTGACAGGGGGCTCAACAGATACGCAGTATTTT. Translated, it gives CATKLTGGSTDTQYF. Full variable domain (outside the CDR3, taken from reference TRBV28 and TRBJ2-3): DVKVTQSSRYLVKRTGEKVFLECVQDMDHENMFWYRQDPGLGLRLIYFSYDVKMKEKGDIPEGYSVSREKKERFSLILESASTNQTSMYLCATKLTGGSTDTQYFGPGTRLTVL.

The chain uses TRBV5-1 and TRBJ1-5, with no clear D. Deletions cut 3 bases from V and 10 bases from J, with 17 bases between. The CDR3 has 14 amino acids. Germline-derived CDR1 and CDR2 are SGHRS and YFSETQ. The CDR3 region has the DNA TGCGCCAGCAGCTCGGGATGGGGTATGGTACCCCAGCATTTT. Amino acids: CASSSGWGMVPQHF. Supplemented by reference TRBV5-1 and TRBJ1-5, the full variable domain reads KAGVTQTPRYLIKTRGQQVTLSCSPISGHRSVSWYQQTPGQGLQFLFEYFSETQRNKGNFPGRFSGRQFSNSRSEMNVSTLELGDSALYLCASSSGWGMVPQHFGDGTRLSIL.

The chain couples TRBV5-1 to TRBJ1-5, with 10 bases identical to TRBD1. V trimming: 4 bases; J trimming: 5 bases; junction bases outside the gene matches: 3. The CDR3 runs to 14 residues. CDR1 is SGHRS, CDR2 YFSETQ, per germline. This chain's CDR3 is CASSPGQGDQPQHF. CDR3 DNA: TGCGCCAGCAGCCCCGGACAGGGGGATCAGCCCCAGCATTTT.

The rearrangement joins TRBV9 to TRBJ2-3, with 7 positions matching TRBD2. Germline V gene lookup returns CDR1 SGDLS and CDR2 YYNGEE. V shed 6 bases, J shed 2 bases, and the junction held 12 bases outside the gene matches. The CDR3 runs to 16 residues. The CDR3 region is CASTSAAGELTDTQYF. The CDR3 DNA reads TGTGCCAGCACCTCCGCGGCGGGGGAACTCACAGATACGCAGTATTTT.

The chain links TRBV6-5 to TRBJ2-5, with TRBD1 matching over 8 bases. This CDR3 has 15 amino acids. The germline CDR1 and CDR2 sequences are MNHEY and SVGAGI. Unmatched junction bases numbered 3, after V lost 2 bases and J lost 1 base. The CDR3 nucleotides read TGTGCCAGCAGTTACCCAGGACAGGGCCAAGAGACCCAGTACTTC. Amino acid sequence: CASSYPGQGQETQYF.